This T cell receptor beta chain stems from a study of ipilimumab plus nivolumab after autologous stem cell transplantation. Study-wide background: A median of roughly eight nivolumab and 5 ipilimumab doses were given. The DLBCL cohort had primary refractory and relapsed disease, with 18-month progression-free survival of about 82% and 31%.

Checkpoint therapy with ipilimumab 1 mg/kg began 14 to 28 days after transplant. Some clones are missing from TCRdb's copy, which holds only in-frame ones; the method was immunoSEQ multiplex PCR. Of roughly 25,000 clones listed, approximately 86% are singletons. Worth noting for this clone: Its antigen is still unknown.

The CDR3 runs to 13 residues. Per the germline V gene, CDR1 is LNHNV and CDR2 is YYDKDF (reference sequence). With 0 bases removed from V and 6 bases from J, the gap between germline ends came to 9 bases. The study's findings and limits: Authors suggest TCR repertoire, Treg phenotype and gut microbiota support further study.

The TCR comes from a male donor with diffuse large B-cell lymphoma. This chain joins TRBV15 and TRBJ2-7; D not resolved. Source: PBMCs, taken in a trial of ipilimumab plus nivolumab as post-transplant consolidation. For the CDR3, the DNA is TGTGCCACCAGCAGAGACTATAGATCCGAGCAGTACTTC. This encodes CATSRDYRSEQYF. Variable domain in full (rest from reference TRBV15 and TRBJ2-7): DAMVIQNPRYQVTQFGKPVTLSCSQTLNHNVMYWYQQKSSQAPKLLFHYYDKDFNNEADTPDNFQSRRPNTSFCFLDIRSPGLGDTAMYLCATSRDYRSEQYFGPGTRLTVT.